The rows below give T cell receptor beta chains drawn from one sample of a study of CD8 T cells in Susac syndrome. TCRdb reanalysed the immunoSEQ multiplex PCR reads using MiXCR and keeps one entry per CDR3 protein. The repertoire has about 190,000 distinct CDR3 sequences, approximately 95% of them found once; the top ten carry about 0.15%. The sample consisted of CD8+ T cells from PBMCs. The receptors originated from a human donor with Susac syndrome. The CDR3 runs from the conserved cysteine through the conserved F or W. A D gene is named only where the DNA matches it firmly. Clone sizes are given selectively: once, few, many, or a class where the clone is expanded.

NA	NA	TRBV4-1	TRBJ2-5	CASSQGYRTSWEETQYF	TGCGCCAGCAGCCAAGGCTACCGGACTTCCTGGGAAGAGACCCAGTACTTC
TRBD2	NA	TRBV6-6	TRBJ2-2	CASSYASGRSGELFF	TGTGCCAGCAGTTATGCTAGCGGGAGGTCCGGGGAGCTGTTTTTT
NA	NA	TRBV15	TRBJ2-7	CATSRDRRSYEQYF	TGTGCCACCAGCAGAGATCGAAGGAGCTACGAGCAGTACTTC
TRBD2	NA	TRBV28	TRBJ2-5	CASSLSGREETQYF	TGTGCCAGCAGTTTGAGCGGGAGGGAGGAGACCCAGTACTTC
NA	NA	TRBV11-2	TRBJ1-4	CASSWERESDEKLFF	TGTGCCAGCAGCTGGGAAAGAGAGAGTGATGAAAAACTGTTTTTT
TRBD2	NA	TRBV3-1	TRBJ2-1	CASSHYGGAVRENEQFF	TGTGCCAGCAGCCATTACGGGGGGGCAGTTCGGGAAAATGAGCAGTTCTTC
TRBD1	NA	TRBV20-1	TRBJ1-4	CSARTTGVFEKLFF	TGCAGTGCTAGGACGACAGGGGTGTTTGAAAAACTGTTTTTT
NA	NA	TRBV5-1	TRBJ2-7	CASSIIPGERNEQYF	TGCGCCAGCAGCATTATCCCAGGGGAGAGGAACGAGCAGTACTTC
TRBD1	NA	TRBV29-1	TRBJ2-2	CSVERGQGRGELFF	TGCAGCGTTGAAAGGGGACAGGGGCGCGGGGAGCTGTTTTTT
NA	NA	TRBV29-1	TRBJ2-3	CSVVPGVSSPDTQYF	TGCAGCGTTGTCCCCGGGGTTAGCTCCCCAGATACGCAGTATTTT
NA	NA	TRBV4-1	TRBJ1-4	CASSQDRGQGGDEKLFF	TGCGCCAGCAGCCAAGATAGGGGCCAGGGAGGCGATGAAAAACTGTTTTTT
NA	once	TRBV29-1	TRBJ2-2	CSVVLGGSNTGELFF	TGCAGCGTTGTTCTGGGGGGCTCGAACACCGGGGAGCTGTTTTTT
TRBD2	few	TRBV7-8	TRBJ2-7	CASSSGTSLGEQYF	TGTGCCAGCAGCTCCGGGACTAGCCTTGGGGAGCAGTACTTC
TRBD1	NA	TRBV15	TRBJ2-2	CATSRGQGSGELFF	TGTGCCACCAGCAGAGGACAGGGGTCCGGGGAGCTGTTTTTT
NA	once	TRBV6-5	TRBJ1-2	CASSYGQSNYGYTF	TGTGCCAGCAGTTACGGACAGAGTAACTATGGCTACACCTTC
NA	NA	TRBV24-1	TRBJ2-1	CATSELNEQFF	TGTGCCACCAGTGAACTCAATGAGCAGTTCTTC
NA	NA	TRBV13	TRBJ1-1	CASSPVGVGGTEAFF	TGTGCCAGCAGCCCGGTGGGGGTGGGAGGGACTGAAGCTTTCTTT
TRBD2	once	TRBV7-3	TRBJ2-2	CASSLGRGNTGELFF	TGTGCCAGCAGCTTAGGGAGGGGGAACACCGGGGAGCTGTTTTTT
TRBD2	once	TRBV7-3	TRBJ2-3	CASSLTGGAADTQYF	TGTGCCAGCAGCTTAACCGGGGGGGCCGCAGATACGCAGTATTTT